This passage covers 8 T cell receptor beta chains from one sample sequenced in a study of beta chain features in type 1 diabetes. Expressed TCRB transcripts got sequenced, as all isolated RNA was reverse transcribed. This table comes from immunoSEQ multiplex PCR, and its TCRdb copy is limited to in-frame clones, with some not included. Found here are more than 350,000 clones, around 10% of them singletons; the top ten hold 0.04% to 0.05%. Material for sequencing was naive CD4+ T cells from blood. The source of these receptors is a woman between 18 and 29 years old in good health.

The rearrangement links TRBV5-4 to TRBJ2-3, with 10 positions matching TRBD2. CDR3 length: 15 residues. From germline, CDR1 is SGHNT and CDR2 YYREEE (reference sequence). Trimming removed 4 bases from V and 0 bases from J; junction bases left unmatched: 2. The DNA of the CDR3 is TGTGCCAGCAGCCCTAGCGGGAGAAGCACAGATACGCAGTATTTT. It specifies CASSPSGRSTDTQYF.

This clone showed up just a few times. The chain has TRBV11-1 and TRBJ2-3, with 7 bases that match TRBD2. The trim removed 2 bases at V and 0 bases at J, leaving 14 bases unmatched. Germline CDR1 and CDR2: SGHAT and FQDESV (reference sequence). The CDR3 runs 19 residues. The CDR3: CASSLRIRLAVGSTDTQYF. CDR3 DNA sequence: TGTGCCAGCAGCTTAAGGATACGACTAGCCGTCGGTAGCACAGATACGCAGTATTTT.

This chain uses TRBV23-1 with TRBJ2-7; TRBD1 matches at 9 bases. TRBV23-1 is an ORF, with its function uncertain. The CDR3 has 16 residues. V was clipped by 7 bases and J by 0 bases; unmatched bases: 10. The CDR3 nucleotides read TGCGCCAGCACACCACAGGGGGCCCTATACTCCTACGAGCAGTACTTC. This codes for CASTPQGALYSYEQYF.

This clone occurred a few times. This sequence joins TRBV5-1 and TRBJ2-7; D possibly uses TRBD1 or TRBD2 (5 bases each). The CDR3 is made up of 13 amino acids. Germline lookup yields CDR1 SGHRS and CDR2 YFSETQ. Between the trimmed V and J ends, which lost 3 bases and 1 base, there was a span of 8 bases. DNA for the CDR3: TGCGCCAGCAGCTCGGGGACGTCCTACGAGCAGTACTTC. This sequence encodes CASSSGTSYEQYF.

The CDR3 DNA reads TGTGCCAGCTCGCGAGTCTCCGGGACAGCAAACACTGAAGCTTTCTTT. It is translated as CASSRVSGTANTEAFF. J is TRBJ1-1 and V is TRBV18; 7 nucleotides agree with TRBD1. Germline CDR1 and CDR2: KGHSH and LQKENI. This CDR3 has 16 amino acids. J gave up 2 bases and V 6 bases, and 12 bases lay outside the gene matches.

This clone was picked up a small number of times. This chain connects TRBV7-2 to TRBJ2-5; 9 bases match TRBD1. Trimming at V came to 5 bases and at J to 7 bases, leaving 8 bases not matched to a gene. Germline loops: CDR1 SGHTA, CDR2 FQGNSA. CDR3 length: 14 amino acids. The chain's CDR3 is CASSLTGQGRTQYF. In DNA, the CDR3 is TGTGCCAGCAGCCTTACGGGACAGGGTAGGACCCAGTACTTC.

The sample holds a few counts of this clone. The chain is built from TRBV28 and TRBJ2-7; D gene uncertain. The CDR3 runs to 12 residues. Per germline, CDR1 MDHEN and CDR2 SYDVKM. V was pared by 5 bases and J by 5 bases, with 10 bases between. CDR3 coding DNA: TGTGCCAGCAGTCTGGAAGGGCACGAGCAGTACGTC. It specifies CASSLEGHEQYV.

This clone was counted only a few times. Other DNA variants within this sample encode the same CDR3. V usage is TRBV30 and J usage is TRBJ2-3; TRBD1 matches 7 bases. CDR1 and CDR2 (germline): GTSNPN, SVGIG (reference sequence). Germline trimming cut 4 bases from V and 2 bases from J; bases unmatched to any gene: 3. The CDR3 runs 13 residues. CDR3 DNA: TGTGCCTGGAACAGGGGCTCCACAGATACGCAGTATTTT. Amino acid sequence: CAWNRGSTDTQYF.